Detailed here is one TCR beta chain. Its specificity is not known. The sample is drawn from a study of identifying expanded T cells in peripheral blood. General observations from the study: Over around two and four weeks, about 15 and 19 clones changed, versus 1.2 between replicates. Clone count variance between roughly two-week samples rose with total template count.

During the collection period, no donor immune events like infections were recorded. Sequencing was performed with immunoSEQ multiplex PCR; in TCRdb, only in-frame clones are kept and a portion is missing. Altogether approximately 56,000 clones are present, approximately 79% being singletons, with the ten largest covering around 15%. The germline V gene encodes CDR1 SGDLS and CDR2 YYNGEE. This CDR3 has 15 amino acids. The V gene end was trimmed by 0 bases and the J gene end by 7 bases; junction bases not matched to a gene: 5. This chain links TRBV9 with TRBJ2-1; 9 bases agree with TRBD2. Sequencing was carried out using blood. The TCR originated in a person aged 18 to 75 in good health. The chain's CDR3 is CASSVGASGTNEQFF. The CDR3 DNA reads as TGTGCCAGCAGCGTAGGAGCTAGCGGGACGAATGAGCAGTTCTTC.